The 15 T cell receptor beta chains in this list originate from one sample, sequenced in a study of human T cells and chemical hapten exposure (dated by TCRdb to about 2021). The time point label, as the study defines it: patch test 3, about 24 weeks after DPC sensitization. The sample's treatment or condition label, in plain terms: therapeutic diphenylcyclopropenone sensitization with weekly scalp DPC. Libraries were constructed by RACE. The run used a NextSeq 500. TCRdb trimmed public reads at Q25 via fastp, called clones via MiXCR and kept in-frame beta chains. Each entry merges the rows of one CDR3 protein and shows their most common DNA and genes. This sample comprises 150,000 to 200,000 distinct CDR3 sequences, around a quarter of them detected only once. The top ten constitute about 2% of the sample. The sample was whole blood, taken in connection with sensitization to the hapten diphenylcyclopropenone (DPC). All receptors come from a woman between 18 and 30 years old with alopecia areata. Some clones in this sample may be carry-over from other donors' samples.

The J gene is TRBJ1-1, the V gene TRBV20-1, with 8 bases fitting TRBD1. Germline V gene lookup returns CDR1 DFQATT and CDR2 SNEGSKA (reference sequence). The CDR3 spans 12 residues. With 4 bases clipped from V and 8 bases from J, the junction kept 6 bases outside the gene matches. The CDR3 DNA sequence: TGCAGTGCTAACAGGGGGGTGTCCGAAGCTTTCTTT. Translated, it gives CSANRGVSEAFF.

The chain has TRBV4-2 and TRBJ2-1; 7 bases map to TRBD2. V dropped 0 bases and J dropped 1; count of bases not matched to a gene: 3. There are 16 residues in the CDR3. Germline V gives CDR1 LGHNA, CDR2 YNFKEQ. The CDR3 is CASSQEGGVSYNEQFF. DNA of the CDR3: TGTGCCAGCAGCCAAGAGGGGGGGGTGTCCTACAATGAGCAGTTCTTC.

This clonotype came up once. The J gene is TRBJ2-4, the V gene TRBV5-4, with 11 bases identical to TRBD1. CDR1 and CDR2 from the germline V gene are SGHNT and YYREEE (reference sequence). The CDR3 length is 15 residues. J was trimmed by 7 bases and V by 4 bases; bases with no gene match: 7. CDR3 protein: CASSIRGQGVNIQYF. In DNA, the CDR3 is TGTGCCAGCAGCATTCGGGGACAGGGGGTCAACATTCAGTACTTC.

This clonotype was seen ten or more times. The chain combines TRBV20-1 with TRBJ2-1; TRBD2 matches at 8 bases. In germline, CDR1 is DFQATT, CDR2 SNEGSKA (reference sequence). V shed 3 bases, J shed 1 base, and the junction held 2 bases outside the gene matches. This CDR3 contains 14 residues. CDR3: CSARPSGSYNEQFF. Written as DNA, the CDR3 is TGCAGTGCTAGGCCTAGCGGGTCCTACAATGAGCAGTTCTTC.

V is TRBV19 and J is TRBJ2-2, with 7 bases that match TRBD1. The trim removed 4 bases at V and 0 bases at J, leaving 2 bases unmatched. Germline CDR1 LNHDA, CDR2 SQIVND (reference sequence). CDR3 length: 15 amino acids. The CDR3 DNA follows: TGTGCCAGTAGTACCCAGGGGGCGAACACCGGGGAGCTGTTTTTT. The encoded protein is CASSTQGANTGELFF.

The chain combines TRBV30 with TRBJ2-3; D may be TRBD2 (5 bases). V was clipped by 0 bases and J by 3 bases, with 10 bases between them. Germline V lookup: CDR1 GTSNPN, CDR2 SVGIG (reference sequence). The CDR3 is 14 residues long. The CDR3 DNA follows: TGTGCCTGGAGTGTAAAAGCGGCTACAGATACGCAGTATTTT. As protein: CAWSVKAATDTQYF.

This rearrangement joins TRBV27 to TRBJ1-4; D gene unclear. Germline loops: CDR1 MNHEY, CDR2 SMNVEV (reference sequence). V gave up 7 bases and J gave up 8 bases, with 14 bases separating them. The CDR3 extends over 13 amino acids. This chain's CDR3 is CASMEGDSEKLFF. DNA of the CDR3: TGTGCCAGCATGGAAGGCGATTCGGAAAAACTGTTTTTT.

The rearrangement links TRBV7-3 to TRBJ1-1; D call uncertain. V lost 2 bases to trimming and J lost 5 bases, with 9 bases between them. Germline V lookup: CDR1 SGHTA, CDR2 FQGTGA. The CDR3 is 13 residues long. CDR3 in amino acids: CASSLEKRTEAFF. The CDR3 DNA reads as TGTGCCAGCAGCTTAGAAAAAAGAACTGAAGCTTTCTTT.

This clonotype occurred a few times. The rearrangement uses TRBV3-1 and TRBJ1-2; D is possibly TRBD1 (6 bases). Trimming left V 0 bases short and J 3 bases short, with 11 bases between. The CDR3 spans 15 residues. Germline loops: CDR1 LGHDT, CDR2 YNNKEL (reference sequence). CDR3 residues: CASSQDSAGDYGYTF. CDR3 in DNA: TGTGCCAGCAGCCAAGATTCGGCAGGGGACTATGGCTACACCTTC.

Only a few counts were recorded for this clonotype. Here the CDR3 DNA reads TGTGCCAGCAGCGTAGGAACGGGAGGGGTGGACGAGCAGTACTTC. It yields the protein CASSVGTGGVDEQYF. This sequence joins TRBV9 and TRBJ2-7; 8 nucleotides align to TRBD2. This CDR3 is built from 15 residues. In germline, CDR1 is SGDLS, CDR2 YYNGEE. The V and J ends lost 0 bases and 5 bases, in that order; junction bases with no gene match: 7.

This clonotype was detected a few times. The chain recombines TRBV10-3 with TRBJ1-1; maybe TRBD1 (6 bases). Germline CDR1 ENHRY, CDR2 SYGVKD. This CDR3 is 13 amino acids long. The V end was cut by 9 bases, the J end by 3 bases, with 14 bases between. In DNA form, the CDR3 reads TGTGCCATTCAGGGGACCCTTGACACTGAAGCTTTCTTT. This codes for CAIQGTLDTEAFF.

CDR3: CSVGPSGANVLTF. The CDR3 DNA is TGCAGCGTTGGCCCGTCTGGGGCCAACGTCCTGACTTTC. The chain recombines TRBV29-1 with TRBJ2-6; no reliable D call. Germline-derived CDR1 and CDR2 are SQVTM and ANQGSEA. Trimming pared 4 bases from V and 1 base from J, leaving 5 bases between. The CDR3 is made up of 13 amino acids. Looking up the rest from reference TRBV29-1 and TRBJ2-6 gives the full variable domain: SAVISQKPSRDICQRGTSLTIQCQVDSQVTMMFWYRQQPGQSLTLIATANQGSEATYESGFVIDKFPISRPNLTFSTLTVSNMSPEDSSIYLCSVGPSGANVLTFGAGSRLTVL.

The chain couples TRBV28 to TRBJ2-3, with 7 bases identical to TRBD1. Germline trimming cut 10 bases from V and 0 bases from J; bases unmatched to any gene: 10. Germline V lookup: CDR1 MDHEN, CDR2 SYDVKM. The CDR3 is made up of 15 amino acids. As DNA, the CDR3 is TGTGCCATCCTTGTCCGGGACAGTAGCACAGATACGCAGTATTTT. Its translation is CAILVRDSSTDTQYF.

This clonotype came up many times. This chain uses TRBV7-9 with TRBJ2-7, with D unclear. The CDR3 has 13 amino acids. Per germline, CDR1 SEHNR and CDR2 FQNEAQ (reference sequence). V was trimmed by 1 base and J by 3 bases, leaving 7 bases between them. The CDR3 DNA follows: TGTGCCAGCAGCTTAGATCTGGTCTACGAGCAGTACTTC. It yields the protein CASSLDLVYEQYF.

This clonotype was detected only a few times. The rearrangement links TRBV18 to TRBJ2-1, with D possibly matching TRBD2 (6 bases). Trimming cost V 3 bases and J 4 bases, with 13 bases left between them. Germline lookup yields CDR1 KGHSH and CDR2 LQKENI. The CDR3 runs 15 residues. This CDR3 reads CASSPRGIAYNEQFF. CDR3 nucleotides: TGTGCCAGCTCACCCCGCGGGATCGCATACAATGAGCAGTTCTTC.